This T cell receptor (beta chain) was retrieved from a study of T-cell memory formation after mild COVID-19. This clonotype has just a few counts. TCRdb re-called the 5' RACE reads through MiXCR, storing one row per CDR3 protein. The data contain about 290,000 distinct CDR3 sequences, around a sixth of them singletons. Trimming at V came to 8 bases and at J to 4 bases, leaving 9 bases not matched to a gene. The germline CDR1 and CDR2 sequences are SEHNR and FQNEAQ (reference sequence). The CDR3 length is 14 residues. The chain uses TRBV7-9 and TRBJ2-7, with 9 bases matching TRBD1. The sample taken for sequencing was PBMCs or a T cell subset sorted from them (not recorded which). This TCR was recovered from a man in his late teens or twenties who had mild COVID-19 (a few samples of this study predate the infection). Cell type and time point are not known. The DNA of the CDR3 is TGTGCCAGCCGCTCGGGACAGGGATCATACGAGCAGTACTTC. Encoded protein: CASRSGQGSYEQYF.